Below are 28 T cell receptor beta chains sequenced from a single sample in a study of CXCR3-negative and CXCR3-positive naive CD8 T cells. Through 5' RACE with UMI labels, the TRB cDNA libraries were prepared. After re-calling the 5' RACE reads, TCRdb lists one entry per CDR3 protein, DNA absent. The sample table includes some 140,000 distinct CDR3 sequences. Study findings and constraints: For CXCR3-positive naive cells, TRB CDR3s were more hydrophobic than those of CXCR3-negative naive cells.

The antigens for these receptors are not known. The sample consisted of naive CXCR3+ CD8+ T cells from blood. Subset meaning: CD45RO-CCR7+CD27+CD95- naive CD8+ T cells expressing CXCR3 (TNR3+). The receptors come from a human donor in good health. Some clones in this sample may be carry-over from other donors' samples.

The chain couples TRBV3-1 to TRBJ2-7; no DNA is available, so the TRBD1 call from TCRdb remains unchecked. This CDR3 region has 14 residues. From germline, CDR1 is LGHDT and CDR2 YNNKEL (reference sequence). The chain's CDR3 is CASSQDPRGHEQYF.

The V gene is TRBV28, the J gene TRBJ2-7; TCRdb gives TRBD1 as the D gene, but with no DNA this cannot be confirmed. Germline lookup yields CDR1 MDHEN and CDR2 SYDVKM. There are 12 residues in the CDR3. The CDR3 here is CASGDRVNEQYF.

The chain links TRBV28 to TRBJ2-5; the D call from TCRdb, TRBD2, cannot be confirmed without DNA. Germline CDR1 and CDR2: MDHEN and SYDVKM. The CDR3 is 15 residues long. The CDR3 sequence is CASSLPQVAGRDQYF.

The J gene is TRBJ2-2, the V gene TRBV29-1; without DNA, the TCRdb call of TRBD2 cannot be checked. There are 13 residues in the CDR3. CDR1 and CDR2 (germline): SQVTM, ANQGSEA. The CDR3: CSVDGLNTGELFF.

The V and J genes are TRBV12-3 or TRBV12-4 and TRBJ2-3; TCRdb calls TRBD2, which cannot be checked without DNA. This CDR3 region has 16 residues. CDR3 sequence: CASSLVGLGSTDTQYF.

The rearrangement links TRBV10-3 to TRBJ2-3. There are 14 residues in the CDR3. CDR1 and CDR2 (germline): ENHRY, SYGVKD. CDR3 protein: CAISEAGMTDTQYF.

J is TRBJ2-2 and V is TRBV29-1; checking the TCRdb D call of TRBD2 is not possible without DNA. The CDR3 consists of 17 residues. Germline CDR1 and CDR2: SQVTM and ANQGSEA. CDR3 amino acids: CSVRTSGWVVDTGELFF.

This rearrangement joins TRBV29-1 to TRBJ2-2; the TCRdb D gene call, TRBD1, has no DNA to confirm it. The germline CDR1 and CDR2 sequences are SQVTM and ANQGSEA. This CDR3 comprises 11 residues. The CDR3 protein is CSVQGNGELFF.

The rearrangement joins TRBV6-5 to TRBJ2-1; TCRdb indicates TRBD2, and absent DNA this call remains unverified. The V gene's germline CDR1 is MNHEY and CDR2 SVGAGI. CDR3 length equals 14 residues. Here the CDR3 reads CASSYGGEYNEQFF.

The chain uses TRBV6-2 or TRBV6-3 and TRBJ1-2. This CDR3 has 13 residues. CDR1 is MNHEY and CDR2 is SVGEGT in the germline V gene. This CDR3 is CASREPLNYGYTF.

CDR3 sequence: CASSQDLGGMGELFF. The chain joins TRBV4-3 to TRBJ2-2. Germline V gene data show CDR1 as LGHNA and CDR2 as YSLEER. This CDR3 has 15 residues.

The chain is built from TRBV28 and TRBJ2-1; TCRdb gives TRBD1 as the D gene, but with no DNA this cannot be confirmed. This CDR3 comprises 11 residues. The germline gives CDR1 MDHEN, CDR2 SYDVKM. CDR3 residues: CASSPDRDVFF.

The J gene is TRBJ2-7, the V gene TRBV27; TCRdb lists TRBD1, though no DNA is available to test this call. The CDR3 has 13 amino acids. The germline CDR1 and CDR2 sequences are MNHEY and SMNVEV (reference sequence). CDR3 in amino acids: CASSLSTGFEQYF.

The genes are TRBV13 and TRBJ2-1; the TCRdb D gene call, TRBD1, has no DNA to confirm it. CDR3 length: 15 amino acids. Germline V gene sequence: CDR1 PRHDT, CDR2 FYEKMQ (reference sequence). CDR3: CASSLDRGEYNEQFF.

V gene TRBV4-1 combines with J gene TRBJ1-5; absent DNA, TCRdb's TRBD1 call cannot be checked. CDR1 and CDR2 from the germline V gene are MGHRA and YSYEKL. The CDR3 spans 16 residues. The CDR3: CASSQAPPGSGQPQHF.

The gene calls are TRBV7-9 and TRBJ1-4; TCRdb picks TRBD1, but there is no DNA to check that call. CDR3 length: 14 amino acids. CDR1 SEHNR and CDR2 FQNEAQ come from the germline V gene (reference sequence). The CDR3 region is CASSLKGVNEKLFF.

The chain recombines TRBV28 with TRBJ2-1; TCRdb proposes TRBD2, but this gene call is untestable without DNA. The V gene's germline CDR1 is MDHEN and CDR2 SYDVKM. This CDR3 is built from 15 residues. The CDR3 loop reads CASSLLRLARNEQFF. Full variable domain (missing parts from reference TRBV28 and TRBJ2-1): DVKVTQSSRYLVKRTGEKVFLECVQDMDHENMFWYRQDPGLGLRLIYFSYDVKMKEKGDIPEGYSVSREKKERFSLILESASTNQTSMYLCASSLLRLARNEQFFGPGTRLTVL.

V and J are TRBV12-3 or TRBV12-4 and TRBJ2-5; TCRdb gives TRBD2 as the D gene, but with no DNA this cannot be confirmed. The CDR3 is made up of 16 amino acids. Here the CDR3 reads CASSFRLAGVQETQYF.

This chain uses TRBV10-2 with TRBJ1-6. Germline V lookup: CDR1 WSHSY, CDR2 SAAADI. There are 15 residues in the CDR3. This CDR3 reads CASSDRGPPNSPLHF.

The chain carries TRBV9 and TRBJ2-3; as DNA is missing, the TRBD2 call by TCRdb cannot be tested. The germline V gene encodes CDR1 SGDLS and CDR2 YYNGEE. The CDR3 runs 15 residues. CDR3 protein: CASSGTSGITDTQYF.

This chain uses TRBV12-3 or TRBV12-4 with TRBJ2-1; TCRdb's assignment of TRBD2 cannot be checked, as there is no DNA. The CDR3 sequence is 17 residues long. The CDR3 here is CASSLVASGRLYNEQFF.

The chain uses TRBV7-8 and TRBJ2-7; the TCRdb D gene call, TRBD2, has no DNA to confirm it. The CDR3 runs 16 residues. Germline V gene data show CDR1 as SGHVS and CDR2 as FQNEAQ. CDR3 sequence: CASSLGAGGGYYEQYF. Drawing the rest from reference TRBV7-8 and TRBJ2-7, the complete variable domain is GAGVSQSPRYKVAKRGQDVALRCDPISGHVSLFWYQQALGQGPEFLTYFQNEAQLDKSGLPSDRFFAERPEGSVSTLKIQRTQQEDSAVYLCASSLGAGGGYYEQYFGPGTRLTVT.

This chain connects TRBV19 to TRBJ2-7; TCRdb lists TRBD2, though no DNA is available to test this call. CDR1 and CDR2 from the germline V gene are LNHDA and SQIVND (reference sequence). The CDR3 has 15 residues. The CDR3 reads CASSIGLAGYYEQYF.

The V gene is TRBV20-1, the J gene TRBJ2-5; TCRdb gives TRBD2 as the D gene, but with no DNA this cannot be confirmed. The CDR3 is 13 amino acids. Germline lookup yields CDR1 DFQATT and CDR2 SNEGSKA (reference sequence). The CDR3 spells CSVLLAGMETQYF.

The chain uses TRBV20-1 and TRBJ2-1; the TCRdb D gene call, TRBD2, has no DNA to confirm it. CDR1 and CDR2 from the germline V gene are DFQATT and SNEGSKA (reference sequence). This CDR3 is 15 amino acids long. CDR3: CSARGRDSPYNEQFF.

The CDR3 here is CSVGWDVSTDTQYF. This chain connects TRBV20-1 to TRBJ2-3. The germline V gene encodes CDR1 DFQATT and CDR2 SNEGSKA (reference sequence). The CDR3 totals 14 residues.

The chain recombines TRBV7-9 with TRBJ2-2; TCRdb proposes TRBD1, but this gene call is untestable without DNA. The V gene's germline CDR1 is SEHNR and CDR2 FQNEAQ (reference sequence). The CDR3 has 16 amino acids. CDR3 loop: CASSLVPTPNTGELFF.

The chain combines TRBV5-1 with TRBJ2-3; TCRdb's D call, TRBD1, is unchecked because there is no DNA. The CDR3 sequence is 15 residues long. Germline CDR1 and CDR2: SGHRS and YFSETQ. CDR3 loop: CATSRGRTYTDTQYF.